This passage covers 8 T cell receptor beta chains from one sample sequenced in a study of response to subunit inactivated influenza vaccine. One entry per CDR3 protein results from TCRdb running MiXCR on the RT-PCR reads. In the table there are approximately 520,000 distinct CDR3 sequences, approximately 16% of which are singletons. Sequences were derived from CD4+ T cells sorted from PBMCs, sampled less than 25 months after vaccination. The receptors originated from a man between 50 and 75 years old who received an inactivated influenza vaccine.

This clonotype was found a few times. The J gene is TRBJ2-5, the V gene TRBV2; D gene unclear. The germline V and J ends were trimmed by 1 base and 9 bases, with 6 bases remaining between them. The CDR3 spans 11 residues. Germline V gene lookup returns CDR1 SNHLY and CDR2 FYNNEI. The DNA of the CDR3 is TGTGCCAGCAGTGAAGGTGTGGCCCAGTACTTC. It is translated as CASSEGVAQYF.

This chain joins TRBV18 and TRBJ2-5; 8 positions match TRBD2. V was clipped by 3 bases and J by 4 bases; unmatched bases: 4. This CDR3 contains 14 residues. The germline gives CDR1 KGHSH, CDR2 LQKENI. CDR3 in amino acids: CASSPIAGIETQYF. DNA of the CDR3: TGTGCCAGCTCACCCATAGCGGGGATAGAGACCCAGTACTTC.

This clonotype was picked up a small number of times. This sequence joins TRBV20-1 and TRBJ2-7; D gene uncertain. The length of the CDR3 is 12 residues. V was pared by 6 bases and J by 4 bases, with 13 bases between. Germline lookup yields CDR1 DFQATT and CDR2 SNEGSKA (reference sequence). CDR3 region: CSAVIRPYEQYF. CDR3 in DNA: TGCAGTGCCGTTATCAGGCCTTACGAGCAGTACTTC.

This clonotype came up a few times. The chain couples TRBV20-1 to TRBJ1-5, with D maybe TRBD1 (6 bases). Germline V gives CDR1 DFQATT, CDR2 SNEGSKA (reference sequence). Trimming pared 6 bases from V and 0 bases from J, leaving 18 bases between. This CDR3 is built from 16 residues. CDR3 loop: CSARTGQTNSNQPQHF. The CDR3 nucleotides read TGCAGTGCCCGAACTGGACAGACTAATAGCAATCAGCCCCAGCATTTT.

This chain joins TRBV7-2 and TRBJ2-2; possibly TRBD2 for D (5 bases). The ends were cut back, 4 bases at V and 1 base at J, with 10 bases in the middle. Germline CDR1 SGHTA, CDR2 FQGNSA. The CDR3 is made up of 15 amino acids. CDR3 loop: CASSSKAGNTGELFF. The CDR3 nucleotides read TGTGCCAGCAGCTCGAAGGCGGGGAACACCGGGGAGCTGTTTTTT.

This clonotype was seen more than once but under ten times. The chain is built from TRBV4-3 and TRBJ2-5; 9 bases are a match to TRBD2. The ends lost 4 bases at V and 3 bases at J; junction bases unmatched: 9. The germline V gene has CDR1 LGHNA and CDR2 YSLEER. The CDR3 is 16 amino acids. The CDR3 spells CASSPSGLAGKETQYF. The CDR3 region has the DNA TGCGCCAGCAGCCCTAGTGGGCTAGCGGGAAAAGAGACCCAGTACTTC.

The chain links TRBV20-1 to TRBJ2-7, with TRBD2 identical over 7 bases. Trimming at V came to 1 base and at J to 4 bases, leaving 10 bases not matched to a gene. The germline CDR1 and CDR2 sequences are DFQATT and SNEGSKA (reference sequence). This CDR3 comprises 15 residues. The CDR3 is CSARGWGRAAYEQYF. CDR3 DNA sequence: TGCAGTGCTAGAGGCTGGGGGAGGGCCGCTTACGAGCAGTACTTC.

The V and J genes are TRBV7-9 and TRBJ1-2; D is possibly TRBD1 (5 bases). The V gene's germline CDR1 is SEHNR and CDR2 FQNEAQ (reference sequence). Trimming removed 0 bases at V and 9 bases at J, with 14 bases between. CDR3 length equals 14 residues. The CDR3 nucleotides are TGTGCCAGCAGCTTAGCGGGACCCAACGTACGCTACACCTTC. Its protein is CASSLAGPNVRYTF.